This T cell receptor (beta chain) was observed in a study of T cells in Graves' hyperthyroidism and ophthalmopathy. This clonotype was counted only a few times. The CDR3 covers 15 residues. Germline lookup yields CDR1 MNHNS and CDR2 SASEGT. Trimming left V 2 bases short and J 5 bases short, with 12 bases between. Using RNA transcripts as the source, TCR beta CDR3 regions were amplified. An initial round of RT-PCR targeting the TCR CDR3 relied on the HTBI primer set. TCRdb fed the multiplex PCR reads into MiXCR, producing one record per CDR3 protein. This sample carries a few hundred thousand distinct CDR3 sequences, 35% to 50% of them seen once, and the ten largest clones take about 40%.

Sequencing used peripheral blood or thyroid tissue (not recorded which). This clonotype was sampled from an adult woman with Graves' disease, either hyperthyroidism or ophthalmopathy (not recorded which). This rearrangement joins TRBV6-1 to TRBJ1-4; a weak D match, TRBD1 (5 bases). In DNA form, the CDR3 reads TGTGCCAGCAGTGAAAGTGGGACGCAAAATGAAAAACTGTTTTTT. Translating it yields CASSESGTQNEKLFF.